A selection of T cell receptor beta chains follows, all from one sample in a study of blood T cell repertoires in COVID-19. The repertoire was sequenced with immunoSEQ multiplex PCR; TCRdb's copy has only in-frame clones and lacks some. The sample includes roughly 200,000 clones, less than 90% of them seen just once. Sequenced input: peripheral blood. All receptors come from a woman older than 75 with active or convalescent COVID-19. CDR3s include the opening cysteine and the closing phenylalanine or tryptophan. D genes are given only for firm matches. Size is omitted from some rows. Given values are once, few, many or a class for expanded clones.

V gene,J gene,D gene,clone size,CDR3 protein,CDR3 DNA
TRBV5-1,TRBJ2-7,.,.,CASSGRDNSYEQYF,TGCGCCAGCAGCGGGAGGGACAACTCCTACGAGCAGTACTTC
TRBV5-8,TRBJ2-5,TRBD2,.,CASSLAGEGQETQYF,TGTGCCAGCAGCTTGGCCGGGGAGGGGCAAGAGACCCAGTACTTC
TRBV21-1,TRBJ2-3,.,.,CASSKGTGQGVSDTQYF,TGTGCCAGCAGCAAAGGGACGGGACAGGGCGTGTCAGATACGCAGTATTTT
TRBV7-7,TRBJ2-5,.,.,CASSLGNQETQYF,TGTGCTAGCAGCTTGGGCAACCAAGAGACCCAGTACTTC
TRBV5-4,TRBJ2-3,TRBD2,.,CASSPGLAGGVGVTDTQYF,TGTGCCAGCAGCCCCGGGCTAGCGGGAGGCGTGGGGGTTACAGATACGCAGTATTTT
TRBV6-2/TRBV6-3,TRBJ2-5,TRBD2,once,CASSYPGLAVTQYF,TGTGCCAGCAGTTATCCGGGACTAGCGGTGACCCAGTACTTC
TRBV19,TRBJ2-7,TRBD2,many,CASSIGTSGYEQYF,TGTGCCAGTAGTATTGGGACTAGCGGCTACGAGCAGTACTTC
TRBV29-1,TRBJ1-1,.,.,CSVGRGTEAFF,TGCAGCGTTGGCAGGGGCACTGAAGCTTTCTTT
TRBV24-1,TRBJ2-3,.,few,CATSAGSPDTQYF,TGTGCCACCAGCGCGGGGTCCCCAGATACGCAGTATTTT
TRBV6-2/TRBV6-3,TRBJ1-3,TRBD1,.,CASSSGTGSGNTIYF,TGTGCCAGCAGCTCCGGGACAGGGTCAGGAAACACCATATATTTT